The rows below give T cell receptor beta chains drawn from one sample of a study of shared T cell receptors in the human thymus. Repertoires were generated with immunoSEQ multiplex PCR, while TCRdb's copy carries only in-frame clones and drops some. Altogether some 660,000 clones are present, about 87% being singletons, with the ten largest covering 0.0094%. These data are also associated with another study on human thymus T cells.

The sequenced material came from thymocytes. Receptors originate from a boy younger than two with a congenital heart defect. The CDR3 runs from the conserved cysteine through the conserved F or W. The order of the fields is clone size, V gene, CDR3 length, J gene, D gene, CDR3 protein, CDR3 DNA. A D gene is named only where the DNA matches it firmly. Not every row has a clone size; where given, it reads once, few, many or a size class.

few	TRBV4-3	15	TRBJ2-3	TRBD1	CASSQGTGVLDTQYF	TGCGCCAGCAGCCAGGGGACAGGGGTATTAGATACGCAGTATTTT
-	TRBV19	16	TRBJ2-1	-	CASSPGGVAIYNEQFF	TGTGCCAGTAGTCCGGGTGGTGTGGCTATTTACAATGAGCAGTTCTTC
once	TRBV10-1	13	TRBJ2-7	-	CATPPTKKYEQYF	TGCGCCACCCCCCCCACAAAGAAGTACGAGCAGTACTTC
-	TRBV7-9	15	TRBJ1-6	-	CASSLDRGEHSPLHF	TGTGCCAGCAGCTTGGACAGAGGAGAGCATTCACCCCTCCACTTT
-	TRBV6-7	17	TRBJ2-1	-	CASSYFPLIAGYNEQFF	TGTGCCAGCAGTTACTTCCCCTTAATAGCTGGCTACAATGAGCAGTTCTTC
few	TRBV5-1	16	TRBJ2-3	-	CASSLVRGGATDTQYF	TGCGCCAGCAGCTTGGTGAGAGGGGGGGCAACAGATACGCAGTATTTT
-	TRBV7-9	15	TRBJ2-5	TRBD1	CASSLEQGPQETQYF	TGTGCCAGCAGCTTGGAACAGGGGCCCCAAGAGACCCAGTACTTC
-	TRBV19	21	TRBJ2-1	TRBD2	CASSIVPVRTSGGALGGEQFF	TGTGCCAGTAGTATTGTGCCGGTGAGGACTAGCGGGGGGGCTCTAGGGGGTGAGCAGTTCTTC
once	TRBV28	20	TRBJ2-1	-	CASSLPPTPPTSQVHNEQFF	TGTGCCAGCAGTTTACCCCCAACGCCGCCAACTAGCCAGGTTCACAATGAGCAGTTCTTC
-	TRBV7-2	16	TRBJ1-1	-	CASSSKGGVGNTEAFF	TGTGCCAGCAGCTCAAAGGGAGGGGTAGGGAACACTGAAGCTTTCTTT
-	TRBV29-1	15	TRBJ2-1	TRBD2	CSVDLAGGDLNEQFF	TGCAGCGTTGATTTAGCGGGGGGAGACTTAAATGAGCAGTTCTTC
few	TRBV4-3	17	TRBJ2-7	TRBD2	CASSQGGLAGEGDEQYF	TGCGCCAGCAGCCAGGGTGGACTAGCGGGAGAAGGAGACGAGCAGTACTTC
-	TRBV28	16	TRBJ1-1	-	CASSLGGWQGLCEAFF	TGTGCCAGCAGTTTAGGTGGGTGGCAGGGACTTTGTGAAGCTTTCTTT
-	TRBV6-5	16	TRBJ1-1	-	CASSFTSGATRAEAFF	TGTGCCAGCAGTTTTACTTCAGGAGCGACTAGGGCTGAAGCTTTCTTT
-	TRBV28	14	TRBJ1-5	-	CASSAAGLSQPQHF	TGTGCCAGCAGTGCGGCAGGGCTTAGTCAGCCCCAGCATTTT
-	TRBV27	13	TRBJ1-4	-	CASSLWLNEKLFF	TGTGCCAGCAGTTTATGGCTCAATGAAAAACTGTTTTTT
-	TRBV27	16	TRBJ2-1	TRBD2	CASSSSEREGGHEQFF	TGTGCCAGCAGTTCGAGCGAGCGGGAGGGGGGTCATGAGCAGTTCTTC
-	TRBV5-6	17	TRBJ2-1	-	CASSLEARDLTYNEQFF	TGTGCCAGCAGCTTGGAAGCTAGAGACCTTACCTACAATGAGCAGTTCTTC
few	TRBV4-1	17	TRBJ2-7	-	CASSQGSGTTKGYEQYF	TGCGCCAGCAGCCAAGGATCCGGGACAACCAAGGGCTACGAGCAGTACTTC
-	TRBV4-3	17	TRBJ2-7	TRBD2	CASSPTKLAGDRYEQYF	TGCGCCAGCAGCCCTACCAAACTAGCGGGAGACCGCTACGAGCAGTACTTC
-	TRBV4-1	21	TRBJ2-1	-	CASSQGGGGPSSPSSYNEQFF	TGCGCCAGCAGCCAAGGGGGAGGGGGTCCTTCTTCCCCTAGCTCCTACAATGAGCAGTTCTTC
-	TRBV2	16	TRBJ2-3	-	CASSENQNQNTDTQYF	TGTGCCAGCAGTGAAAACCAGAACCAAAACACAGATACGCAGTATTTT
-	TRBV5-1	15	TRBJ2-1	-	CASSLVSRVDNEQFF	TGCGCCAGCAGCTTGGTGAGCCGAGTGGACAATGAGCAGTTCTTC
-	TRBV2	13	TRBJ1-1	-	CASSDGGDTEAFF	TGTGCCAGCAGTGACGGCGGGGACACTGAAGCTTTCTTT
-	TRBV9	14	TRBJ2-7	-	CASSVEASWNEQYF	TGTGCCAGCAGCGTAGAGGCTAGCTGGAACGAGCAGTACTTC
once	TRBV27	15	TRBJ2-2	-	CASRNATGNTGELFF	TGTGCCAGCCGGAACGCGACAGGGAACACCGGGGAGCTGTTTTTT
-	TRBV4-3	17	TRBJ1-3	-	CASSQDIAQGPGNTIYF	TGCGCCAGCAGCCAAGATATCGCACAGGGACCTGGAAACACCATATATTTT
few	TRBV2	12	TRBJ1-4	-	CASSEKGGRLFF	TGTGCCAGCAGTGAAAAAGGGGGACGTCTGTTTTTT
-	TRBV5-1	17	TRBJ1-1	-	CASSDLRAGHADTEAFF	TGCGCCAGCAGCGACCTCCGGGCAGGGCATGCGGACACTGAAGCTTTCTTT
-	TRBV6-4	19	TRBJ1-5	TRBD1	CANYSNHKKQGARNQPQHF	TGTGCCAACTACTCGAACCACAAAAAACAGGGGGCGCGCAATCAGCCCCAGCATTTT
-	TRBV30	13	TRBJ1-5	-	CAWTRELGQPQHF	TGTGCCTGGACACGGGAGCTCGGTCAGCCCCAGCATTTT
-	TRBV6-1	15	TRBJ1-5	-	CASSRSPGIDQPQHF	TGTGCCAGCAGTCGAAGCCCGGGGATCGATCAGCCCCAGCATTTT
once	TRBV14	17	TRBJ2-3	TRBD1	CASSQEAGGEVPDTQYF	TGTGCCAGCAGCCAAGAGGCAGGGGGTGAGGTACCAGATACGCAGTATTTT
-	TRBV4-1	17	TRBJ1-6	-	CASSHDGRGGPNSPLHF	TGCGCCAGCAGCCATGATGGGCGAGGGGGACCTAATTCACCCCTCCACTTT
-	TRBV29-1	12	TRBJ1-2	TRBD1	CSVEFGTGGYTF	TGCAGCGTTGAATTCGGGACAGGTGGCTACACCTTC
-	TRBV2	13	TRBJ2-7	-	CASKAWGPHEQYF	TGTGCCAGCAAAGCGTGGGGGCCCCACGAGCAGTACTTC
once	TRBV7-2	14	TRBJ2-3	-	CASSYWTDGDTQYF	TGTGCCAGCAGCTACTGGACAGATGGAGATACGCAGTATTTT
-	TRBV27	13	TRBJ1-5	-	CASSFGVFQPQHF	TGTGCCAGCAGTTTCGGGGTGTTTCAGCCCCAGCATTTT
-	TRBV5-6	14	TRBJ1-5	TRBD1	CASSPGQGVEPQHF	TGTGCCAGCAGTCCAGGACAGGGCGTGGAGCCCCAGCATTTT
-	TRBV6-5	15	TRBJ1-5	-	CASSPERGLNQPQHF	TGTGCCAGCAGCCCCGAGAGGGGACTCAATCAGCCCCAGCATTTT
-	TRBV9	14	TRBJ2-3	-	CASSGGGLTDTQYF	TGTGCCAGCAGCGGGGGGGGCCTAACAGATACGCAGTATTTT
-	TRBV11-3	15	TRBJ1-4	TRBD1	CASSSWGQATGRRFF	TGTGCCAGCAGCTCTTGGGGACAGGCCACGGGGCGAAGGTTTTTT
-	TRBV7-7	16	TRBJ1-2	TRBD1	CASSLQPGQSYYGYTF	TGTGCTAGCAGCCTTCAACCGGGACAGTCGTACTATGGCTACACCTTC
-	TRBV27	16	TRBJ2-1	-	CASSLGQGRVYNEQFF	TGTGCCAGCAGTTTAGGGCAGGGAAGGGTATACAATGAGCAGTTCTTC
few	TRBV10-3	15	TRBJ1-5	-	CAISESRVINQPQHF	TGTGCCATCAGTGAGTCGAGGGTGATCAATCAGCCCCAGCATTTT
-	TRBV18	14	TRBJ1-2	-	CASSPRGSNYGYTF	TGTGCCAGCTCACCACGGGGCTCTAACTATGGCTACACCTTC
once	TRBV7-2	16	TRBJ1-2	TRBD1	CASSLAQTGGFVGYTF	TGTGCCAGCAGCTTAGCCCAGACAGGGGGCTTTGTTGGCTACACCTTC
few	TRBV20-1	11	TRBJ2-1	TRBD1	CSALDRVDQFF	TGCAGTGCTTTGGACAGGGTGGACCAGTTCTTC
-	TRBV4-3	15	TRBJ1-4	TRBD1	CASSHVTGSNEKLFF	TGCGCCAGCAGCCACGTGACAGGGTCTAATGAAAAACTGTTTTTT
-	TRBV15	17	TRBJ1-2	TRBD1	CATSTDRGKGGNYGYTF	TGTGCCACCAGCACCGACCGGGGAAAAGGGGGCAACTATGGCTACACCTTC
-	TRBV18	15	TRBJ2-7	TRBD1	CASSRPGQGPYEQYF	TGTGCCAGCTCACGGCCGGGACAGGGACCCTACGAGCAGTACTTC
-	TRBV5-1	16	TRBJ2-1	TRBD2	CASAPRASGSYNEQFF	TGCGCCAGCGCACCCCGGGCTAGCGGGAGCTACAATGAGCAGTTCTTC
-	TRBV11-3	14	TRBJ1-1	-	CAQRAGGPGTEAFF	TGTGCCCAGAGAGCCGGGGGGCCGGGGACTGAAGCTTTCTTT
-	TRBV28	14	TRBJ1-2	TRBD1	CASSFRGRGYGYTF	TGTGCCAGCAGTTTTAGGGGGCGCGGCTATGGCTACACCTTC